This T cell receptor (beta chain) was recorded in a study of response to subunit inactivated influenza vaccine (dated by TCRdb to the late 2010s). Looking at the study overall: The study used deep quantitative T cell receptor repertoire profiling to track responses to a trivalent subunit inactivated influenza vaccine. What the study reported, not specific to this receptor: According to the authors, only a limited number of new T cells may be recruited by each seasonal influenza vaccination.

This clonotype has ten or more counts. Its antigen is currently not known. Base qualities are not provided; no much larger clone lies one nucleotide away. Counted from cysteine to phenylalanine, this CDR3 has 16 amino acids. Only the CDR3 part of the read is kept: 48 bases, read in frame from the first base. Clipping removes 7 bases from V and 3 bases from J, with 9 as the unmatched junction base count. Libraries were built with RT-PCR. Instrument used: Illumina HiSeq 2500. The public reads were reprocessed in TCRdb via fastp at Q25 and MiXCR, keeping in-frame beta chains. Each record represents a unique CDR3 protein, reported with the most common genes and DNA among its rows. This sample holds almost 250,000 distinct CDR3 sequences; about 12% were observed only once. The ten largest clones add up to about 7.8% of the sample.

The sample here was non-naive T cells sorted from PBMCs, taken roughly 15 days before vaccination. The cell subset or site label for this specimen denotes: memory T cell fraction. The sequence is built from TRBV12-3 or TRBV12-4 and TRBJ2-3, with 11 middle bases fitting TRBD1. This TCR was sampled from a man aged 45-65 years who received an inactivated influenza vaccine. Donor details come from another sample of the same person, matched by shared clones. The CDR3 protein: CASTSGDRGATDTQYF. The nucleotide sequence reads as follows: TGTGCCAGCACCTCGGGGGACAGGGGGGCGACAGATACGCAGTATTTT.